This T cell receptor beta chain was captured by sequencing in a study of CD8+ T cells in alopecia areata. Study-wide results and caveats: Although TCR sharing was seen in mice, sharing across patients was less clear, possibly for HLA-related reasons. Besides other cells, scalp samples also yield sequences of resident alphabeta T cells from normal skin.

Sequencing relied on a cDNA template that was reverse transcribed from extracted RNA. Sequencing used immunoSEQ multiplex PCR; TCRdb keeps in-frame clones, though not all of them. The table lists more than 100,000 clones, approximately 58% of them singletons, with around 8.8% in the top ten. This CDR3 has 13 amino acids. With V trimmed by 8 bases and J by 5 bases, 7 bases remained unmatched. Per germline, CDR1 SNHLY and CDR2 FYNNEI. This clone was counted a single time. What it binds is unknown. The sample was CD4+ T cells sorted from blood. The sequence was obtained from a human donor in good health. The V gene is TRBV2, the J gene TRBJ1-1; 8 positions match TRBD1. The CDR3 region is CASLGQGGTEAFF. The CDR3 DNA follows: TGTGCCAGCCTAGGACAGGGAGGGACTGAAGCTTTCTTT.